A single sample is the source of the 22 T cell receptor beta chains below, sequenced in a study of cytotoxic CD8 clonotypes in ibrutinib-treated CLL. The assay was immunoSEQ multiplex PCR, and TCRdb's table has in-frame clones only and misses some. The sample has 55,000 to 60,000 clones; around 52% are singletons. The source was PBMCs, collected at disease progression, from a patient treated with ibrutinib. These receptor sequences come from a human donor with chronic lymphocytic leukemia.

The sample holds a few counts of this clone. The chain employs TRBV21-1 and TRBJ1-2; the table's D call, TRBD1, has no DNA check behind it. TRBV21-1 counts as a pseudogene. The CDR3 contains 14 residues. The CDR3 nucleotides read TGTGCCAGCAGCAAAGACAGGGCTTACGTTGGCTACACCTTC. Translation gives CASSKDRAYVGYTF.

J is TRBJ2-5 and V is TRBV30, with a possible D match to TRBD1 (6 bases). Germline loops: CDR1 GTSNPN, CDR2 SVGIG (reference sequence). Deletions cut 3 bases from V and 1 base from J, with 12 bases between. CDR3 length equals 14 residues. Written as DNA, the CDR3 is TGTGCCTGGAGATTGACAGGAGTCCAAGAGACCCAGTACTTC. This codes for CAWRLTGVQETQYF. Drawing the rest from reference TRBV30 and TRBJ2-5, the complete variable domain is SQTIHQWPATLVQPVGSPLSLECTVEGTSNPNLYWYRQAAGRGLQLLFYSVGIGQISSEVPQNLSASRPQDRQFILSSKKLLLSDSGFYLCAWRLTGVQETQYFGPGTRLLVL.

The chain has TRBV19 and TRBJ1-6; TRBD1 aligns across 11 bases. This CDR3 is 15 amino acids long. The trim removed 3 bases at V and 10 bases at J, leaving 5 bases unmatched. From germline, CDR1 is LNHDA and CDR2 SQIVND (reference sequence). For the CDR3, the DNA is TGTGCCAGTAGTATTAGGACAGGGGGCTCCTCACCCCTCCACTTT. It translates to CASSIRTGGSSPLHF. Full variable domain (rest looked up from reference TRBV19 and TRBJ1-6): DGGITQSPKYLFRKEGQNVTLSCEQNLNHDAMYWYRQDPGQGLRLIYYSQIVNDFQKGDIAEGYSVSREKKESFPLTVTSAQKNPTAFYLCASSIRTGGSSPLHFGNGTRLTVT.

The CDR3 DNA reads as TGTGCCTGGAGTGCCGGCCTTTCATTTTCATTGCAGTACTTC. Residues: CAWSAGLSFSLQYF. This sequence joins TRBV30 and TRBJ2-7; no clear D. The germline gives CDR1 GTSNPN, CDR2 SVGIG (reference sequence). V shed 1 base and J shed 9 bases, with 19 bases lying between them. The CDR3 length is 14 residues.

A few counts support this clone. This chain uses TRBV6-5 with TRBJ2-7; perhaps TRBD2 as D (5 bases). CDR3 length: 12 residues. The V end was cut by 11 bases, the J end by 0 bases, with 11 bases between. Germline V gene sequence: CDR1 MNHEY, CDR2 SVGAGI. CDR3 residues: CAVTGFSYEQYF. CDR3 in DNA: TGTGCCGTTACGGGATTCTCCTACGAGCAGTACTTC.

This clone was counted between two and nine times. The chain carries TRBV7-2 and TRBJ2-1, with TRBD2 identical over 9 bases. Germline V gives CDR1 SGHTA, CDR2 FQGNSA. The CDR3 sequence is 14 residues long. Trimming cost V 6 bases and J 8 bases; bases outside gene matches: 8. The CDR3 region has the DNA TGTGCCAGCAGTTATAGCGGGGGCGGATATGAGCAGTTCTTC. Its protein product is CASSYSGGGYEQFF.

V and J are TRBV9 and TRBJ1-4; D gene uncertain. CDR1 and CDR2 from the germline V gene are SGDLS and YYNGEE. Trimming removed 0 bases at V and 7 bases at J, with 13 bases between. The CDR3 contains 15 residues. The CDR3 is CASSVGDKSGEKLFF. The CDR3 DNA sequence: TGTGCCAGCAGCGTAGGTGACAAATCGGGTGAAAAACTGTTTTTT.

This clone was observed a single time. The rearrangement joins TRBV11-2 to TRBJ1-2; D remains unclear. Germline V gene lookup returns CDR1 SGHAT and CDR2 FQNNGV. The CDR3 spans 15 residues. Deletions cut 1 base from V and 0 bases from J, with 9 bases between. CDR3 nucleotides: TGTGCCAGCAGCTTAGCCGGGTGGGCTAACTATGGCTACACCTTC. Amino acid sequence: CASSLAGWANYGYTF.

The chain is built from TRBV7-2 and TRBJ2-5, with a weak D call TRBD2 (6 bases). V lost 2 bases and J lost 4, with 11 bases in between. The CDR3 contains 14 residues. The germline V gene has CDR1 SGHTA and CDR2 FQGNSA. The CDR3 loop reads CASSLTRAGETQYF. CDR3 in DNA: TGTGCCAGCAGCTTAACCCGAGCGGGAGAGACCCAGTACTTC.

In DNA form, the CDR3 reads TGTGCCAGCAGGAGGCAGGGTGGAAATCAGCCCCAGCATTTT. It yields the protein CASRRQGGNQPQHF. The chain has TRBV27 and TRBJ1-5; tentatively, D is TRBD1 (5 bases). Per germline, CDR1 MNHEY and CDR2 SMNVEV (reference sequence). The CDR3 loop spans 14 amino acids. The ends were cut back, 6 bases at V and 4 bases at J, with 13 bases in the middle.

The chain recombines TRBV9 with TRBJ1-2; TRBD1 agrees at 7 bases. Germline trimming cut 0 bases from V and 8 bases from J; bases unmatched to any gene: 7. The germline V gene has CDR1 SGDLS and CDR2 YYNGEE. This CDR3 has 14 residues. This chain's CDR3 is CASSVGTGPGGYTF. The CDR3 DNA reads TGTGCCAGCAGCGTAGGGACAGGCCCGGGGGGCTACACCTTC.

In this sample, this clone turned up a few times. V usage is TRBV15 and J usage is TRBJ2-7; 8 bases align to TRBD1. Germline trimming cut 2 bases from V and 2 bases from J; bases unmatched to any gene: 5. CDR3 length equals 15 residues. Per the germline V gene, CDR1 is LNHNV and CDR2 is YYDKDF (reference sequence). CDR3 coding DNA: TGTGCCACCAGCAGACACGACAGGGGCCCCTACGAGCAGTACTTC. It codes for CATSRHDRGPYEQYF.

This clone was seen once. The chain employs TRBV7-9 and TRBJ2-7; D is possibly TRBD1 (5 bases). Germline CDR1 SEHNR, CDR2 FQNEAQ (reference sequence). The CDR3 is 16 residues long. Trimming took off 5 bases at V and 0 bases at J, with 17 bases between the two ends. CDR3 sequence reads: CASSPQDTTDSYEQYF. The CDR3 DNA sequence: TGTGCCAGCAGCCCCCAGGACACGACCGACTCCTACGAGCAGTACTTC.

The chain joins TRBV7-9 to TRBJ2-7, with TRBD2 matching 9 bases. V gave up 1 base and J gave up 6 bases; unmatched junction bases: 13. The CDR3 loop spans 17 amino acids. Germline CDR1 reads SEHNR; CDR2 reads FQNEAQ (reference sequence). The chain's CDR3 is CASSLGYTGGGEFEQYF. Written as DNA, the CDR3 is TGTGCCAGCAGCTTAGGATATACGGGCGGGGGGGAGTTCGAGCAGTACTTC.

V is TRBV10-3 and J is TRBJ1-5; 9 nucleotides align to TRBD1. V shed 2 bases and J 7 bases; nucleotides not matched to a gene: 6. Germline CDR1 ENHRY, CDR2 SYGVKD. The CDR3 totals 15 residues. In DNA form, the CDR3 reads TGTGCCATCAGTGAGCCCGGGACAGGGACCCAGCCCCAGCATTTT. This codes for CAISEPGTGTQPQHF.

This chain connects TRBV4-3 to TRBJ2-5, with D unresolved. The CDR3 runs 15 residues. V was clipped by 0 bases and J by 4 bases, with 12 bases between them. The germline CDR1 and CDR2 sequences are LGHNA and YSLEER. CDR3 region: CASSQDLGSGETQYF. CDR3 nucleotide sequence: TGCGCCAGCAGCCAAGATCTCGGGTCGGGAGAGACCCAGTACTTC.

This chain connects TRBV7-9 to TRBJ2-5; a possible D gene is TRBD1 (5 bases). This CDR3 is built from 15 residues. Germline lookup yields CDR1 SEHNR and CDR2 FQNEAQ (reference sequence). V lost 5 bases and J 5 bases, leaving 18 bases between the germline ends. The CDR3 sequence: CASSLRQGRQETQYF. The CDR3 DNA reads TGTGCCAGCAGCCTCCGCCAGGGCCGACAGGAGACCCAGTACTTC.

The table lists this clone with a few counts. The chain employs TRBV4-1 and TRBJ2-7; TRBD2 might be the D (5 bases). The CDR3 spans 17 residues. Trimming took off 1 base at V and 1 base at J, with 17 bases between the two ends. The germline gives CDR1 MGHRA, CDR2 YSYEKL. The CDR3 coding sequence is TGCGCCAGCAGCCAAGGCCAGTGGACTGCCACGTCCTACGAGCAGTACTTC. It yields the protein CASSQGQWTATSYEQYF.

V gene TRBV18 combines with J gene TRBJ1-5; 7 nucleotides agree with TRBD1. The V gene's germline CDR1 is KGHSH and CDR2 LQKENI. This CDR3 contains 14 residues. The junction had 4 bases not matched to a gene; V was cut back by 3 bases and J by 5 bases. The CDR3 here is CASSPGQVYQPQHF. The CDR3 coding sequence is TGTGCCAGCTCACCCGGACAGGTTTATCAGCCCCAGCATTTT.

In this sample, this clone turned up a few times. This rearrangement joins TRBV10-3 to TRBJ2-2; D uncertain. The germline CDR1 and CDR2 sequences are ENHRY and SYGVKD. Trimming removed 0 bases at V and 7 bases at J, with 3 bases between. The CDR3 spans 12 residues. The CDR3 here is CAISESGGELFF. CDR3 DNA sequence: TGTGCCATCAGTGAGTCCGGCGGGGAGCTGTTTTTT.

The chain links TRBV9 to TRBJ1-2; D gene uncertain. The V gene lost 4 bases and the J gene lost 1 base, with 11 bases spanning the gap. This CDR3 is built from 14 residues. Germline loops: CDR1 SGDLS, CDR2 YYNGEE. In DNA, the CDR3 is TGTGCCAGCAGCCGAATGGATGTTAACTATGGCTACACCTTC. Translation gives CASSRMDVNYGYTF.

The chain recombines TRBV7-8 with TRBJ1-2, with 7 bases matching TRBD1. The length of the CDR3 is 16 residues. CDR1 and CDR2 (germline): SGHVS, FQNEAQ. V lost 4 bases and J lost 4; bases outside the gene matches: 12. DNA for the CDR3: TGTGCCAGCAGCTACAAATACGCCGGGACAGCCTATGGCTACACCTTC. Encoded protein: CASSYKYAGTAYGYTF.